These T cell receptor beta chains were read from a single sample in a study of cytomegalovirus exposure and HLA in healthy donors. The assay was immunoSEQ multiplex PCR, and TCRdb's table has in-frame clones only and misses some. Of about 160,000 clones in the sample, less than 85% were seen once. Source material: PBMCs. These receptors all stem from a male donor in good health and CMV-seronegative. Each CDR3 is given with its conserved first and last residue. The D gene is left open where the match is weak. Clone size is given for some rows only: seen once, a few or many times, or a class if the clone is expanded.

v_gene: TRBV5-4
d_gene: TRBD1
j_gene: TRBJ1-3
abundance: -
CDR3aa: CASSPGGQGIGNTIYF
CDR3nt: TGTGCCAGCAGCCCGGGGGGACAGGGAATAGGAAACACCATATATTTT

v_gene: TRBV7-9
d_gene: TRBD1
j_gene: TRBJ1-1
abundance: -
CDR3aa: CASSPDRGRGANTEAFF
CDR3nt: TGTGCCAGCAGCCCAGACAGGGGGCGTGGGGCTAACACTGAAGCTTTCTTT

v_gene: TRBV5-6
d_gene: -
j_gene: TRBJ1-5
abundance: once
CDR3aa: CASSQRGTNQPQHF
CDR3nt: TGTGCCAGCAGCCAAAGGGGGACCAATCAGCCCCAGCATTTT

v_gene: TRBV6-4
d_gene: -
j_gene: TRBJ2-2
abundance: -
CDR3aa: CASSGEPNTGELFF
CDR3nt: TGTGCCAGCAGCGGGGAACCTAACACCGGGGAGCTGTTTTTT

v_gene: TRBV5-5
d_gene: -
j_gene: TRBJ1-1
abundance: -
CDR3aa: CASSLAQTLNTEAFF
CDR3nt: TGTGCCAGCAGCTTGGCTCAGACACTGAACACTGAAGCTTTCTTT

v_gene: TRBV2
d_gene: -
j_gene: TRBJ1-1
abundance: -
CDR3aa: CASRWGEDTEAFF
CDR3nt: TGTGCCAGCAGATGGGGAGAGGACACTGAAGCTTTCTTT

v_gene: TRBV11-2
d_gene: -
j_gene: TRBJ1-4
abundance: few
CDR3aa: CASSLGRGYNEKLFF
CDR3nt: TGTGCCAGCAGCTTAGGTCGCGGCTATAATGAAAAACTGTTTTTT

v_gene: TRBV5-1
d_gene: TRBD2
j_gene: TRBJ2-3
abundance: -
CDR3aa: CASSLPSLAGGITDTQYF
CDR3nt: TGCGCCAGCAGCTTGCCATCACTAGCGGGGGGAATCACAGATACGCAGTATTTT

v_gene: TRBV19
d_gene: TRBD1
j_gene: TRBJ2-3
abundance: once
CDR3aa: CASSNGQVGVDTQYF
CDR3nt: TGTGCCAGTAGTAACGGACAGGTTGGTGTTGATACGCAGTATTTT

v_gene: TRBV9
d_gene: TRBD2
j_gene: TRBJ2-3
abundance: once
CDR3aa: CASSVGGGGRTDTQYF
CDR3nt: TGTGCCAGCAGCGTAGGCGGCGGGGGGCGCACAGATACGCAGTATTTT

v_gene: TRBV11-2
d_gene: TRBD1
j_gene: TRBJ1-1
abundance: -
CDR3aa: CASSLNRGWNTEAFF
CDR3nt: TGTGCCAGCAGCCTAAACAGGGGATGGAACACTGAAGCTTTCTTT

v_gene: TRBV19
d_gene: TRBD1
j_gene: TRBJ1-1
abundance: -
CDR3aa: CASSITGGMNTEAFF
CDR3nt: TGTGCCAGTAGTATTACAGGGGGGATGAACACTGAAGCTTTCTTT

v_gene: TRBV6-4
d_gene: -
j_gene: TRBJ1-2
abundance: -
CDR3aa: CASSDGEANGYTF
CDR3nt: TGTGCCAGCAGTGACGGAGAGGCAAATGGCTACACCTTC